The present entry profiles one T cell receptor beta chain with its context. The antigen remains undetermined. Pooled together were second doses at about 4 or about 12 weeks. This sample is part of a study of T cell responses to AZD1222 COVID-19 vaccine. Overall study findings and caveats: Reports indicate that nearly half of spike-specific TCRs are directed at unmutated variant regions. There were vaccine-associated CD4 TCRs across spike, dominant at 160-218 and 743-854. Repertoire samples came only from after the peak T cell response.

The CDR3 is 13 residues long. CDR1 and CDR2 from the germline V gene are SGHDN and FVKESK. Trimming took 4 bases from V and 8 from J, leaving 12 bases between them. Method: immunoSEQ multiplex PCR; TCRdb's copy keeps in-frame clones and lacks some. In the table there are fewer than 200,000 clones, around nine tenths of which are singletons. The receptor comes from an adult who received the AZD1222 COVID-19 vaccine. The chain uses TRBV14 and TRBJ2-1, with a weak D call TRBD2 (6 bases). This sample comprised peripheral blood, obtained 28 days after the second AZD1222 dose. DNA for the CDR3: TGTGCCAGCAGCCTGCGGGGTTTTTATGAGCAGTTCTTC. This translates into CASSLRGFYEQFF.